The TCR beta chain under discussion was sequenced for a study of T-cell memory formation after mild COVID-19. Study at large: TCR clustering was largely donor specific.

General study points: Memory sampled before infection contained some responding clones, suggesting cross-reactive memory joined.

TCRdb analysed the 5' RACE reads with MiXCR anew, one entry per CDR3 protein. Of 430,000 or so distinct CDR3 sequences listed, roughly 25% are singletons. V lost 0 bases and J 2 bases, leaving 10 bases between the germline ends. Germline loops: CDR1 SGDLS, CDR2 YYNGEE. This CDR3 is 15 amino acids long. Remarks on this clonotype: Its antigen is undetermined.

The source material was PBMCs or a T cell subset sorted from them (not recorded which). The sequence was collected from an adult woman who had mild COVID-19 (a few samples of this study predate the infection). Cell type and time point are not known. This chain links TRBV9 with TRBJ2-3; tentatively, D is TRBD1 (5 bases). DNA for the CDR3: TGTGCCAGCAGCGTAGGGGGCGGACCCACAGATACGCAGTATTTT. It encodes CASSVGGGPTDTQYF.